This entry concerns a single TCR beta chain. No patient escaped relapse after autologous stem cell transplantation, and brentuximab vedotin exposure varied. Some clones are missing from TCRdb's copy, which holds only in-frame ones; the method was immunoSEQ multiplex PCR. The data hold roughly 13,000 clones, with over 75% observed a single time. This CDR3 has 17 residues. CDR1 and CDR2 from the germline V gene are MDHEN and SYDVKM. Trimming pared 2 bases from V and 0 bases from J, leaving 17 bases between. The record originates from a study of PD-1 blockade in classical Hodgkin lymphoma. This TCR came from a human donor with classical Hodgkin lymphoma. The sequenced sample was peripheral blood mononuclear cells (PBMCs), obtained at baseline. V and J are TRBV28 and TRBJ2-7, with D possibly matching TRBD2 (6 bases). This CDR3 reads CASSLPPIAAYSYEQYF. The DNA of the CDR3 is TGTGCCAGCAGTTTACCCCCTATAGCGGCCTACTCCTACGAGCAGTACTTC.